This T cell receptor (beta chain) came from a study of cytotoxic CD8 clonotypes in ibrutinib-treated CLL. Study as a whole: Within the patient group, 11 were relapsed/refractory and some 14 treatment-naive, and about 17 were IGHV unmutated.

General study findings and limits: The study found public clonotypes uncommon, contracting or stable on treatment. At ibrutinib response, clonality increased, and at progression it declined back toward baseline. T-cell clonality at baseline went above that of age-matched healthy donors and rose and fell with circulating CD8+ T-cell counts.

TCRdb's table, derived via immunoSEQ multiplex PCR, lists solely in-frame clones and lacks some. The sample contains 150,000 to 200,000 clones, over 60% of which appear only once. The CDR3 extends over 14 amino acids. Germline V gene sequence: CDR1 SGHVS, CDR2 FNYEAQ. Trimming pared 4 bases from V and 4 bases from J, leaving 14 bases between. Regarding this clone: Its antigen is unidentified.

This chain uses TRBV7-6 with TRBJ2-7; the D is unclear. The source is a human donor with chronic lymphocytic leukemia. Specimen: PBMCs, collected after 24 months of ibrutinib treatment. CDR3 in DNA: TGTGCCAGCAGCTCCCCGGGTGTGGGGTACGAGCAGTACTTC. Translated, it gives CASSSPGVGYEQYF.